The 27 T cell receptor beta chains listed next were all sequenced from one sample in a study of early T cells in non-severe SARS-CoV-2 infection. MiXCR was run by TCRdb on the 5' RACE reads, yielding one entry per CDR3 protein. The profile covers around 40,000 distinct CDR3 sequences, with 5.9% appearing a single time and approximately 5% taken by the ten largest. Sequencing was performed on whole blood. The receptors derive from an adult who was a healthcare worker with PCR-confirmed SARS-CoV-2 infection or an uninfected control (not recorded which).

This clonotype has at least ten counts. This chain uses TRBV19 with TRBJ2-5, with 8 bases identical to TRBD1. The CDR3 spans 16 residues. The junction had 7 bases not matched to a gene; V was cut back by 4 bases and J by 0 bases. Germline V gene sequence: CDR1 LNHDA, CDR2 SQIVND (reference sequence). The CDR3 DNA is TGTGCCAGTAGTACCTCAGGACAGGGCTACCAAGAGACCCAGTACTTC. The encoded protein is CASSTSGQGYQETQYF.

This clonotype occurred many times. The V call is TRBV6-5, the J call TRBJ1-2; D gene ambiguous. Germline V lookup: CDR1 MNHEY, CDR2 SVGAGI. This CDR3 has 14 amino acids. The V and J ends lost 0 bases and 5 bases respectively, with 10 bases between them. CDR3: CASSYSSGGYGYTF. The CDR3 DNA follows: TGTGCCAGCAGTTACTCGTCAGGAGGGTATGGCTACACCTTC.

This clonotype came up many times. The CDR3 region is CASSATGTTPHEQYF. DNA for the CDR3: TGTGCCAGCAGCGCCACCGGGACGACGCCCCACGAGCAGTACTTC. This chain joins TRBV7-8 and TRBJ2-7; D is possibly TRBD1 or TRBD2 (5 bases each). CDR1 is SGHVS, CDR2 FQNEAQ, per germline. The V and J ends lost 5 bases and 5 bases respectively, with 19 bases between them. This CDR3 comprises 15 residues.

This clonotype has just a few counts. The chain recombines TRBV12-3 or TRBV12-4 with TRBJ2-1; TRBD2 matches at 7 bases. Trimming took 6 bases from V and 4 from J; bases not matched to a gene: 9. This CDR3 has 15 amino acids. In DNA, the CDR3 is TGTGCCAGCAGAAGCCCACTAGCGTTATACAATGAGCAGTTCTTC. Its translation: CASRSPLALYNEQFF.

This clonotype appeared many times. The V call is TRBV4-2, the J call TRBJ2-1; TRBD2 agrees at 9 bases. The V segment lost 4 bases and the J segment 2 bases; nucleotides outside the gene matches: 3. Germline V gene lookup returns CDR1 LGHNA and CDR2 YNFKEQ. CDR3 length: 15 amino acids. The CDR3, as DNA: TGTGCCAGCAGCCTTTTAGCGGGAGCCTACAATGAGCAGTTCTTC. It translates to CASSLLAGAYNEQFF.

The genes are TRBV28 and TRBJ2-7; 9 nucleotides agree with TRBD1. V lost 6 bases, J lost 2 bases, and 8 bases stayed unmatched. The CDR3 totals 15 residues. Looked up from germline, CDR1 is MDHEN and CDR2 is SYDVKM. The CDR3 reads CASSGTGSGPYEQYF. The DNA for the CDR3 is TGTGCCAGCAGCGGGACAGGGAGCGGCCCCTACGAGCAGTACTTC. The whole variable domain, remainder taken from reference TRBV28 and TRBJ2-7, is DVKVTQSSRYLVKRTGEKVFLECVQDMDHENMFWYRQDPGLGLRLIYFSYDVKMKEKGDIPEGYSVSREKKERFSLILESASTNQTSMYLCASSGTGSGPYEQYFGPGTRLTVT.

This clonotype has at least ten counts. The chain is built from TRBV28 and TRBJ2-5; 8 bases map to TRBD1. The J segment lost 4 bases and the V segment lost 6 bases, leaving 10 bases of the junction unmatched. The germline gives CDR1 MDHEN, CDR2 SYDVKM. There are 15 residues in the CDR3. In DNA, the CDR3 is TGTGCCAGCAGAGGGGGGACAGGCGCAAGAGAGACCCAGTACTTC. It specifies CASRGGTGARETQYF.

There are many counts of this clonotype. The V and J genes are TRBV27 and TRBJ1-6; possibly TRBD1 for D (5 bases). This CDR3 region has 15 residues. The V end lost 8 bases, the J end lost 4 bases, and 15 bases lay between the germline ends. Germline V gene sequence: CDR1 MNHEY, CDR2 SMNVEV (reference sequence). CDR3 bases: TGTGCCAGCGGGGACTTGGGCCCATATAATTCACCCCTCCACTTT. This translates into CASGDLGPYNSPLHF.

The rearrangement uses TRBV3-1 and TRBJ2-3; D call uncertain. The germline CDR1 and CDR2 sequences are LGHDT and YNNKEL (reference sequence). V lost 2 bases to trimming and J lost 4 bases, with 4 bases between them. The CDR3 covers 12 residues. The chain's CDR3 is CASSQLSDTQYF. As DNA, the CDR3 is TGTGCCAGCAGCCAACTTTCAGATACGCAGTATTTT.

This clonotype was recorded a few times. The chain couples TRBV30 to TRBJ2-3, with a possible D match to TRBD2 (6 bases). The CDR3 sequence is 14 residues long. Germline CDR1 GTSNPN, CDR2 SVGIG (reference sequence). V shed 5 bases and J shed 2 bases, with 14 bases lying between them. Written as DNA, the CDR3 is TGTGCCTGGGGGGGGTTAAGTTCCACAGATACGCAGTATTTT. Its protein product is CAWGGLSSTDTQYF.

This clonotype has a count of ten or more. The chain uses TRBV7-9 and TRBJ2-7, with 13 bases matching TRBD2. Germline V lookup: CDR1 SEHNR, CDR2 FQNEAQ (reference sequence). V was pared by 7 bases and J by 3 bases, with 9 bases of the junction left unmatched. The CDR3 has 16 residues. DNA of the CDR3: TGTGCCAGCACCGACACCGGGACTAGCGGGATCTACGAGCAGTACTTC. It yields the protein CASTDTGTSGIYEQYF.

This clonotype appeared many times. J is TRBJ2-1 and V is TRBV7-3, with 14 bases lining up with TRBD2. The trim removed 2 bases at V and 8 bases at J, leaving 5 bases unmatched. Germline V gene lookup returns CDR1 SGHTA and CDR2 FQGTGA. CDR3 length: 16 residues. DNA of the CDR3: TGTGCCAGCAGCTTATATGGGACTAGCGGGAGAGATGAGCAGTTCTTC. Protein: CASSLYGTSGRDEQFF. Full variable domain (missing parts from reference TRBV7-3 and TRBJ2-1): GAGVSQTPSNKVTEKGKYVELRCDPISGHTALYWYRQSLGQGPEFLIYFQGTGAADDSGLPNDRFFAVRPEGSVSTLKIQRTERGDSAVYLCASSLYGTSGRDEQFFGPGTRLTVL.

This clonotype appeared many times. The CDR3: CASSQEGTSGFYEQYF. The CDR3 region has the DNA TGCGCCAGCAGCCAAGAGGGGACTAGCGGGTTCTACGAGCAGTACTTC. The chain combines TRBV4-1 with TRBJ2-7, with 12 bases lining up with TRBD2. This CDR3 is built from 16 residues. From germline, CDR1 is MGHRA and CDR2 YSYEKL. Losses at the gene ends were 0 bases for V and 3 bases for J; bases not matched to a gene: 3.

Details on this clonotype: A much larger clone is a single base away; this may be a read error. The chain joins TRBV12-3 or TRBV12-4 to TRBJ1-6, with D uncertain. The CDR3 runs 14 residues. The CDR3 region is CASSLSFGNSALHF. The DNA for the CDR3 is TGTGCCAGCAGTTTGTCCTTCGGGAATTCAGCCCTCCACTTT.

This clonotype was detected ten times or more. This rearrangement joins TRBV20-1 to TRBJ1-3; the D gene is possibly TRBD1 (6 bases). The germline V gene has CDR1 DFQATT and CDR2 SNEGSKA (reference sequence). Trimming stripped 6 bases from V and 2 bases from J, with 11 bases between. The CDR3 extends over 13 amino acids. CDR3 amino acids: CSAQKGAGNTIYF. The DNA for the CDR3 is TGCAGTGCCCAGAAGGGGGCTGGAAACACCATATATTTT.

This clonotype was seen repeatedly, ten times or more. The chain is built from TRBV20-1 and TRBJ2-3, with D perhaps matching TRBD1 or TRBD2 (5 bases each). The CDR3 has 14 amino acids. Deletions cut 3 bases from V and 3 bases from J, with 13 bases between. CDR1 and CDR2 from the germline V gene are DFQATT and SNEGSKA (reference sequence). The DNA for the CDR3 is TGCAGTGCTAGGGCACCAGGGACGACAGATACGCAGTATTTT. Protein: CSARAPGTTDTQYF.

This clonotype has just a few counts. The chain recombines TRBV7-9 with TRBJ2-2; 7 bases agree with TRBD1. This CDR3 is built from 14 residues. The germline V gene has CDR1 SEHNR and CDR2 FQNEAQ (reference sequence). The ends lost 5 bases at V and 3 bases at J; junction bases unmatched: 3. CDR3 in amino acids: CASSPTGYTGELFF. The DNA for the CDR3 is TGTGCCAGCAGCCCGACAGGGTACACCGGGGAGCTGTTTTTT.

This clonotype was detected ten times or more. The rearrangement links TRBV20-1 to TRBJ1-1; D is undetermined. V was trimmed by 1 base and J by 10 bases, leaving 13 bases between them. The CDR3 has 12 residues. CDR1 DFQATT and CDR2 SNEGSKA come from the germline V gene (reference sequence). CDR3 sequence (DNA): TGCAGTGCTAGAGCCCTACTAATGGGAGCTTTCTTT. This codes for CSARALLMGAFF.

The gene calls are TRBV7-9 and TRBJ2-7; 12 bases map to TRBD2. The CDR3 covers 14 residues. The V and J ends lost 6 bases and 4 bases, in that order; junction bases with no gene match: 4. CDR1 and CDR2 (germline): SEHNR, FQNEAQ (reference sequence). The CDR3 here is CASSLGLAGYEQYF. CDR3 in DNA: TGTGCCAGCAGTCTGGGACTAGCGGGTTACGAGCAGTACTTC.

There are many counts of this clonotype. The rearrangement uses TRBV12-3 or TRBV12-4 and TRBJ2-7, with 7 positions matching TRBD1. The CDR3 consists of 16 residues. V lost 4 bases to trimming and J lost 1 base; unmatched junction nucleotides: 10. CDR3 sequence (DNA): TGTGCCAGCAGTTCCCTCGGACAGGCTTCTTCCTACGAGCAGTACTTC. It specifies CASSSLGQASSYEQYF.

This clonotype was seen many times. V and J are TRBV28 and TRBJ2-7; the match to TRBD1 covers 8 bases. Trimming cost V 6 bases and J 3 bases; bases outside gene matches: 10. The CDR3 consists of 15 residues. Germline values: CDR1 MDHEN, CDR2 SYDVKM. CDR3 sequence: CASRAGTGIIYEQYF. The CDR3 DNA reads as TGTGCCAGCAGAGCCGGGACAGGAATTATCTACGAGCAGTACTTC.

This clonotype was seen many times. The chain recombines TRBV6-5 with TRBJ1-2; D might be TRBD1 (5 bases). Germline CDR1 and CDR2: MNHEY and SVGAGI. The CDR3 has 14 amino acids. Deletions cut 0 bases from V and 5 bases from J, with 10 bases between. CDR3 coding DNA: TGTGCCAGCAGTTACTCGTGGGACGGGTATGGCTACACCTTC. Translating it yields CASSYSWDGYGYTF.

The sample holds many counts of this clonotype. CDR3 amino acids: CASSFGGRHSGYTF. Here the CDR3 DNA reads TGCGCCAGCAGCTTTGGGGGGCGCCACTCTGGCTACACCTTC. J is TRBJ1-2 and V is TRBV5-1; tentatively, D is TRBD1 (6 bases). Looked up from germline, CDR1 is SGHRS and CDR2 is YFSETQ. V was pared by 2 bases and J by 7 bases, with 15 bases between. The CDR3 spans 14 residues.

This clonotype was recorded many times. V is TRBV6-6 and J is TRBJ2-5, with 8 bases that match TRBD1. The CDR3 spans 15 residues. V was pared by 6 bases and J by 3 bases, with 9 bases of the junction left unmatched. Germline CDR1 MNHNY, CDR2 SVGAGI (reference sequence). DNA for the CDR3: TGTGCCAGCAGATCGTACGGACAGGGAAAAGAGACCCAGTACTTC. Translated: CASRSYGQGKETQYF.

The sample holds many counts of this clonotype. The J gene is TRBJ2-7, the V gene TRBV5-1; 8 bases map to TRBD1. Trimming at V came to 1 base and at J to 2 bases, leaving 5 bases not matched to a gene. The CDR3 covers 15 residues. Germline lookup yields CDR1 SGHRS and CDR2 YFSETQ. The CDR3 protein is CASSLKTGGPYEQYF. As DNA, the CDR3 is TGCGCCAGCAGCTTGAAAACAGGGGGACCCTACGAGCAGTACTTC.

This clonotype was seen repeatedly, ten times or more. V is TRBV5-1 and J is TRBJ2-7; the match to TRBD2 covers 7 bases. CDR1 and CDR2 from the germline V gene are SGHRS and YFSETQ. V was clipped by 3 bases and J by 5 bases; unmatched bases: 8. The CDR3 loop spans 14 amino acids. CDR3 region: CASSSRTSPNEQYF. The CDR3 DNA reads TGCGCCAGCAGCTCGCGGACTAGTCCCAACGAGCAGTACTTC.

Ten or more counts support this clonotype. The chain has TRBV9 and TRBJ2-1, with 8 bases matching TRBD2. Per the germline V gene, CDR1 is SGDLS and CDR2 is YYNGEE. J gave up 5 bases and V 4 bases, and 11 bases lay outside the gene matches. The CDR3 covers 16 residues. CDR3 protein: CASSQTSRLAHNEQFF. The DNA for the CDR3 is TGTGCCAGCAGCCAAACCTCCCGACTAGCGCACAATGAGCAGTTCTTC.